Following are 14 T cell receptor beta chains from one sample sequenced in a study of neurological immune-mediated disorders. TCRdb fed the 5' RACE reads into MiXCR, producing one record per CDR3 protein. Of more than 35,000 distinct CDR3 sequences listed, roughly 6% are singletons. Sequences were obtained from CD4+ T cells from blood. Every receptor here comes from a woman in her thirties or forties in good health.

Ten or more counts support this clonotype. The CDR3 coding sequence is TGTGCCAGTTGGGCTGGGGCCAACGTCCTGACTTTC. It codes for CASWAGANVLTF. The rearrangement joins TRBV6-6 to TRBJ2-6; unclear D gene. Looked up from germline, CDR1 is MNHNY and CDR2 is SVGAGI (reference sequence). This CDR3 has 12 amino acids. The V gene lost 9 bases and the J gene lost 2 bases, with 5 bases spanning the gap.

J is TRBJ1-5 and V is TRBV15; D is unclear. The germline gives CDR1 LNHNV, CDR2 YYDKDF (reference sequence). The CDR3 has 8 residues. Written as DNA, the CDR3 is TGTAGCAATCAGCCCCAGCATTTT. Residues: CSNQPQHF.

This clonotype was seen ten or more times. The CDR3 region is CSVNRDTETQYF. CDR3 DNA sequence: TGCAGCGTTAACCGGGACACAGAGACCCAGTACTTC. The chain is built from TRBV29-1 and TRBJ2-5, with D tentatively TRBD1 (6 bases). The CDR3 totals 12 residues. Germline CDR1 and CDR2: SQVTM and ANQGSEA. Trimming took 5 bases from V and 4 from J, leaving 11 bases between them.

This clonotype was recorded at least ten times. V usage is TRBV7-9 and J usage is TRBJ1-5; unclear D gene. The CDR3 sequence is 17 residues long. In germline, CDR1 is SEHNR, CDR2 FQNEAQ (reference sequence). Trimming pared 1 base from V and 2 bases from J, leaving 15 bases between. CDR3 protein: CASSLGRSGVGNQPQHF. The CDR3 DNA follows: TGTGCCAGCAGCTTAGGGCGCAGCGGGGTTGGCAATCAGCCCCAGCATTTT.

By share, this clonotype ranks as medium-sized. The chain combines TRBV7-8 with TRBJ2-7, with unresolved D. The germline V gene encodes CDR1 SGHVS and CDR2 FQNEAQ. Trimming removed 1 base at V and 3 bases at J, with 7 bases between. This CDR3 spans 13 amino acids. CDR3 sequence: CASSLGRSYEQYF. CDR3 bases: TGTGCCAGCAGCTTAGGTCGGAGCTACGAGCAGTACTTC.

Ten or more counts support this clonotype. The chain links TRBV29-1 to TRBJ1-6; D unresolved. This CDR3 has 13 amino acids. Deletions cut 4 bases from V and 0 bases from J, with 4 bases between. In germline, CDR1 is SQVTM, CDR2 ANQGSEA. The DNA of the CDR3 is TGCAGCGTTGTGGACTCCTATAATTCACCCCTCCACTTT. This translates into CSVVDSYNSPLHF.

The CDR3 loop is CASSYEGGPANTGELFF. CDR3 nucleotide sequence: TGTGCCAGCAGTTACGAGGGAGGGCCCGCGAACACCGGGGAGCTGTTTTTT. V and J are TRBV6-5 and TRBJ2-2; 7 positions match TRBD2. This CDR3 comprises 17 residues. V shed 2 bases and J 0 bases; nucleotides not matched to a gene: 6. Germline V gene lookup returns CDR1 MNHEY and CDR2 SVGAGI.

There are many counts of this clonotype. The V gene is TRBV20-1, the J gene TRBJ2-5; D is possibly TRBD1 (6 bases). The ends were cut back, 3 bases at V and 4 bases at J, with 9 bases in the middle. CDR3 length: 12 amino acids. Looked up from germline, CDR1 is DFQATT and CDR2 is SNEGSKA (reference sequence). The CDR3 here is CSASQGIETQYF. The CDR3 bases are TGCAGTGCTAGCCAGGGGATAGAGACCCAGTACTTC.

This clonotype was seen many times. V gene TRBV15 combines with J gene TRBJ1-5, with D hard to call. Germline values: CDR1 LNHNV, CDR2 YYDKDF (reference sequence). The CDR3 extends over 12 amino acids. V lost 0 bases to trimming and J lost 7 bases, with 4 bases between them. CDR3 DNA: TGTGCCACCAGCAGAGATTACCAGCCCCAGCATTTT. Translated: CATSRDYQPQHF.

This clonotype appeared many times. The V and J genes are TRBV11-2 and TRBJ1-4; TRBD1 aligns across 7 bases. V lost 1 base to trimming and J lost 6 bases; unmatched junction nucleotides: 14. In germline, CDR1 is SGHAT, CDR2 FQNNGV. The CDR3 is made up of 18 amino acids. The CDR3 DNA follows: TGTGCCAGCAGCTTAGTAGGAACAGGGGAGGGGACCCATGAAAAACTGTTTTTT. This sequence encodes CASSLVGTGEGTHEKLFF.

This clonotype has ten or more counts. This rearrangement joins TRBV10-3 to TRBJ1-1; D remains ambiguous. V was trimmed by 4 bases and J by 0 bases, leaving 9 bases between them. CDR1 and CDR2 (germline): ENHRY, SYGVKD. The CDR3 contains 14 residues. The CDR3 DNA reads TGTGCCATCAGTGTCGGCCTCCTGAACACTGAAGCTTTCTTT. Translated: CAISVGLLNTEAFF.

This clonotype was seen many times. This chain connects TRBV5-5 to TRBJ2-1, with 7 nucleotides matching TRBD2. With V trimmed by 0 bases and J by 8 bases, 14 bases remained unmatched. This CDR3 comprises 17 residues. Germline CDR1 reads SGHKS; CDR2 reads YYEKEE (reference sequence). The CDR3 region is CASSLDPVGGLLDEQFF. CDR3 coding DNA: TGTGCCAGCAGCTTGGATCCCGTGGGAGGGCTTTTGGATGAGCAGTTCTTC.

This clonotype was seen ten or more times. The CDR3 loop reads CASRKGTSGRYTDTQYF. The CDR3 nucleotides read TGTGCCAGCAGGAAAGGGACTAGCGGAAGGTACACAGATACGCAGTATTTT. This chain links TRBV28 with TRBJ2-3; 11 bases map to TRBD2. Germline V lookup: CDR1 MDHEN, CDR2 SYDVKM. J lost 2 bases, V lost 6 bases, and 10 bases had no gene match. CDR3 length: 17 residues.

This clonotype was counted many times. This sequence joins TRBV5-1 and TRBJ2-3; the D is unclear. The CDR3 totals 11 residues. Germline V gene lookup returns CDR1 SGHRS and CDR2 YFSETQ. V gave up 7 bases and J gave up 3 bases, with 6 bases separating them. The CDR3 protein is CASGITDTQYF. The CDR3 DNA reads TGCGCCAGCGGCATAACAGATACGCAGTATTTT.